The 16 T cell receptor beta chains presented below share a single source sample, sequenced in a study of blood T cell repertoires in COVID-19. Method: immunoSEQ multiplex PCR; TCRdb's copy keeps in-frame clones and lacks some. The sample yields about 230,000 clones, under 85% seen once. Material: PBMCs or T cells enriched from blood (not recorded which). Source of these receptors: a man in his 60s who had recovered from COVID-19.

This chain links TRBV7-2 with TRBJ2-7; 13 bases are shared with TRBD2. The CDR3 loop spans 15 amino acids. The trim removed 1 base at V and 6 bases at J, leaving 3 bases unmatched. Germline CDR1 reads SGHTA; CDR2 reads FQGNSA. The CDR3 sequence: CASSLVLAGGREQYF. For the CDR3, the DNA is TGTGCCAGCAGCTTAGTACTAGCGGGGGGGCGCGAGCAGTACTTC.

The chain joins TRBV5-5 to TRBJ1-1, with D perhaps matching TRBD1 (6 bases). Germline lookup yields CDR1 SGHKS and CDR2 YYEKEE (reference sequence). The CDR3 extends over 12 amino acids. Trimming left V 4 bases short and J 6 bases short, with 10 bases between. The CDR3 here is CASSTGSSEAFF. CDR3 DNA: TGTGCCAGCAGCACAGGGAGTTCTGAAGCTTTCTTT.

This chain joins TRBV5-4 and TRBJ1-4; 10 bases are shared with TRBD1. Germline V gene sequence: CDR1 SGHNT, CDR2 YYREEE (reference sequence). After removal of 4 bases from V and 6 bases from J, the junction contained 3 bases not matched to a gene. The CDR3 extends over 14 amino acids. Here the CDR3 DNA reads TGTGCCAGCAGCGGGACAGGGGCGGATGAAAAACTGTTTTTT. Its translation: CASSGTGADEKLFF.

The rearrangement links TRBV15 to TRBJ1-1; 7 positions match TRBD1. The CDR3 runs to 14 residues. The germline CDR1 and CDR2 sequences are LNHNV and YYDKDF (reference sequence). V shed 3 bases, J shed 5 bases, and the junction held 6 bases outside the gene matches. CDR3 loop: CATSRARGWTEAFF. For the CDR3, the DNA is TGTGCCACCAGCAGGGCCAGGGGGTGGACTGAAGCTTTCTTT. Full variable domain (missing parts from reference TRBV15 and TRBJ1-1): DAMVIQNPRYQVTQFGKPVTLSCSQTLNHNVMYWYQQKSSQAPKLLFHYYDKDFNNEADTPDNFQSRRPNTSFCFLDIRSPGLGDTAMYLCATSRARGWTEAFFGQGTRLTVV.

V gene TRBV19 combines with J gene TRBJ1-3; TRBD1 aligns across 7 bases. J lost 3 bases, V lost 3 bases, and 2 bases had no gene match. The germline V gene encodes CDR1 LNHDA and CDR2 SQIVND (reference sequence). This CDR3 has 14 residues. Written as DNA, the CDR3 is TGTGCCAGTAGTATGAACAGGGGTGGAAACACCATATATTTT. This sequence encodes CASSMNRGGNTIYF.

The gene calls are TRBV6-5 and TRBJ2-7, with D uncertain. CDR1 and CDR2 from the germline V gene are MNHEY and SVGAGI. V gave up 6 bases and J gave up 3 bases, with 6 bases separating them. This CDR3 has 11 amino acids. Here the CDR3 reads CASSNFYEQYF. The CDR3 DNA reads TGTGCCAGCAGCAACTTCTACGAGCAGTACTTC.

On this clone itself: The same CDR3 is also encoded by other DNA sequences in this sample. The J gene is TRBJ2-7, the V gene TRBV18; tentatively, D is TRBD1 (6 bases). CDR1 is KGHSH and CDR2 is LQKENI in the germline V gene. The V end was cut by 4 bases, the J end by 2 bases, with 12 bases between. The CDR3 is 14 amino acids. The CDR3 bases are TGTGCCAGCTCACAACGACAGGAAACCTACGAGCAGTACTTC. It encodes CASSQRQETYEQYF.

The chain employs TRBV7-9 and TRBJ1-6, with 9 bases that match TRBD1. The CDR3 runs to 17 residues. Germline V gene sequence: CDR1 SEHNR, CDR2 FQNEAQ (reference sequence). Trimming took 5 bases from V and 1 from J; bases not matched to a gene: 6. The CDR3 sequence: CASSPDRGYSYNSPLHF. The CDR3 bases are TGTGCCAGCAGCCCGGACAGGGGTTATTCCTATAATTCACCCCTCCACTTT.

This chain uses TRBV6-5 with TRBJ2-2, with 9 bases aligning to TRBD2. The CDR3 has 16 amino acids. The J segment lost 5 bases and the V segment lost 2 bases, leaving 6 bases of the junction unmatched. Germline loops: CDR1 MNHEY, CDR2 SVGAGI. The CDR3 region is CASSYRGLAPTGELFF. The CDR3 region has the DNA TGTGCCAGCAGTTACCGGGGACTAGCCCCAACCGGGGAGCTGTTTTTT.

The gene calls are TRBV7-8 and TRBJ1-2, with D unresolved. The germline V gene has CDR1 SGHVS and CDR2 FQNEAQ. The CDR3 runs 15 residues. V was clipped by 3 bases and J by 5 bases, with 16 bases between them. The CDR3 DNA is TGTGCCAGCAGCTTTAGCGTTGAGGCAGATTATGGCTACACCTTC. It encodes CASSFSVEADYGYTF.

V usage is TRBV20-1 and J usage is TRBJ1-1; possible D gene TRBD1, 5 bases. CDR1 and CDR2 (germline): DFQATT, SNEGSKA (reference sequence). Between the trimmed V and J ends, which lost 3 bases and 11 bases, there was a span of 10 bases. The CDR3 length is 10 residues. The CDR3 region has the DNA TGCAGTGCTAGCCAGGGAAGGGCTTTCTTT. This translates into CSASQGRAFF.

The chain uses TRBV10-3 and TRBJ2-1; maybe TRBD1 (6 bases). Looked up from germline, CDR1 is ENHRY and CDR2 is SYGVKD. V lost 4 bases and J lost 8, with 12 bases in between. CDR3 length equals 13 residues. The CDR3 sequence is CAISAGTMDEQFF. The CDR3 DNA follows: TGTGCCATCAGTGCCGGGACAATGGATGAGCAGTTCTTC.

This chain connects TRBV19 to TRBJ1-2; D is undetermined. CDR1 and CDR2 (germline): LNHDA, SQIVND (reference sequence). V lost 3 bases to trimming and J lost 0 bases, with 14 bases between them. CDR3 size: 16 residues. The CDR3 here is CASSMAGSAANYGYTF. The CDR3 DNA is TGTGCCAGTAGTATGGCTGGGTCAGCGGCTAACTATGGCTACACCTTC.

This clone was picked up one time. CDR3 sequence reads: CASSSEGAGTGELFF. As DNA, the CDR3 is TGTGCCAGCAGTTCCGAGGGGGCGGGCACCGGGGAGCTGTTTTTT. V is TRBV6-5 and J is TRBJ2-2, with TRBD1 matching 7 bases. The germline V gene encodes CDR1 MNHEY and CDR2 SVGAGI. CDR3 length equals 15 residues. Trimming removed 4 bases from V and 4 bases from J; junction bases left unmatched: 6.

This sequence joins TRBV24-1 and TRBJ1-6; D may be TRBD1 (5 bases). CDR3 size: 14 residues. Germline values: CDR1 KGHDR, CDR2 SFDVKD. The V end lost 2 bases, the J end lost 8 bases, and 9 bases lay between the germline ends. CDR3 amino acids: CATSDWRGDSPLHF. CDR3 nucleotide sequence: TGTGCCACCAGTGATTGGCGGGGGGATTCACCCCTCCACTTT.

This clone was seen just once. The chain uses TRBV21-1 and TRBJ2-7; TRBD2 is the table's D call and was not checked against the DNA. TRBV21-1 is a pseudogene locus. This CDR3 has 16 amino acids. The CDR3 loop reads CASSNCASGVSYEQYF. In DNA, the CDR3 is TGTGCCAGCAGCAACTGCGCTAGCGGGGTGTCCTACGAGCAGTACTTC.